The clone carrying this T cell receptor beta chain was recorded a few times. Germline is not matched at one junction end, which may reflect a read error. Germline values: CDR1 LGHDT, CDR2 YNNKEL (reference sequence). This CDR3 contains 11 residues. One entry per CDR3 protein results from TCRdb running MiXCR on the 5' RACE reads. The profile covers around 58,000 distinct CDR3 sequences, with just under 5% appearing a single time and under 6.5% taken by the ten largest. The data were taken from a study of early T cells in non-severe SARS-CoV-2 infection. The rearrangement joins TRBV3-1 to TRBJ2-1; D is unclear. The clonotype originates from an adult who was a healthcare worker with PCR-confirmed SARS-CoV-2 infection or an uninfected control (not recorded which). The sequenced material came from whole blood. CDR3 in amino acids: CASTQANEQFF. The CDR3 nucleotides read TGTGCCAGCACCCAAGCCAATGAGCAGTTCTTC.